This entry lists 13 T cell receptor beta chains sequenced from one sample in a study of blood T cell repertoires in COVID-19. Assay used: immunoSEQ multiplex PCR; TCRdb lists only in-frame clones, some missing. The sample includes roughly 260,000 clones, about nine tenths of them seen just once. Source material: peripheral blood. The receptors here all came from a woman aged 45-60 years who had recovered from COVID-19.

This chain links TRBV5-1 with TRBJ1-2; 8 bases map to TRBD1. CDR1 SGHRS and CDR2 YFSETQ come from the germline V gene. The CDR3 loop spans 14 amino acids. V trimming: 3 bases; J trimming: 4 bases; junction bases outside the gene matches: 5. The CDR3 DNA sequence: TGCGCCAGCAGCTCAGGGGGCGCCGGCTATGGCTACACCTTC. It codes for CASSSGGAGYGYTF.

This chain joins TRBV6-1 and TRBJ1-1; D gene unclear. The CDR3 has 13 amino acids. V was cut by 5 bases and J by 1 base, with 8 bases left in between. From germline, CDR1 is MNHNS and CDR2 SASEGT. The CDR3 sequence: CASSFEKNTEAFF. The CDR3 DNA reads TGTGCCAGCAGTTTTGAGAAGAACACTGAAGCTTTCTTT.

CDR3 in DNA: TGCGCCAGCAGGACAGCGGGAGGAAATGAGCAGTTCTTC. It is translated as CASRTAGGNEQFF. The J gene is TRBJ2-1, the V gene TRBV5-1; 9 bases map to TRBD2. Germline CDR1 is SGHRS and CDR2 is YFSETQ. This CDR3 spans 13 amino acids. With 5 bases clipped from V and 7 bases from J, the junction kept 4 bases outside the gene matches.

This chain uses TRBV28 with TRBJ1-3; D is unresolved. Germline V gene data show CDR1 as MDHEN and CDR2 as SYDVKM. This CDR3 spans 16 amino acids. The V gene lost 6 bases and the J gene lost 0 bases, with 15 bases spanning the gap. CDR3 nucleotides: TGTGCCAGCAGCTTACTTATGGGCCTCTCTGGAAACACCATATATTTT. As protein: CASSLLMGLSGNTIYF.

This chain links TRBV30 with TRBJ1-3, with TRBD1 matching over 7 bases. The V gene end was trimmed by 2 bases and the J gene end by 6 bases; junction bases not matched to a gene: 4. CDR3 length: 13 amino acids. Germline V gene sequence: CDR1 GTSNPN, CDR2 SVGIG (reference sequence). The DNA for the CDR3 is TGTGCCTGGAGTCCGGACAGGAAAAACACCATATATTTT. It yields the protein CAWSPDRKNTIYF.

The chain joins TRBV6-5 to TRBJ2-7, with TRBD2 matching 10 bases. The J segment lost 2 bases and the V segment lost 10 bases, leaving 11 bases of the junction unmatched. CDR1 and CDR2 (germline): MNHEY, SVGAGI. This CDR3 region has 15 residues. CDR3 sequence reads: CATVKRGGTTYEQYF. The CDR3 coding sequence is TGTGCCACCGTAAAGCGGGGGGGTACCACCTACGAGCAGTACTTC.

V and J are TRBV5-6 and TRBJ1-6; perhaps TRBD1 as D (6 bases). Germline V gene data show CDR1 as SGHDT and CDR2 as YYEEEE. The CDR3 sequence is 16 residues long. V shed 3 bases and J shed 8 bases, with 18 bases lying between them. DNA for the CDR3: TGTGCCAGCAGCTGGGGTTTGGGGGCTTCGGATTCACCCCTCCACTTT. It encodes CASSWGLGASDSPLHF.

V is TRBV6-5 and J is TRBJ1-1; TRBD1 is a possible D gene (5 bases). V lost 0 bases and J lost 4, with 12 bases in between. Germline CDR1 reads MNHEY; CDR2 reads SVGAGI. This CDR3 comprises 15 residues. The CDR3 loop reads CASSYSKSGLTEAFF. CDR3 sequence (DNA): TGTGCCAGCAGTTACTCGAAATCAGGGCTCACTGAAGCTTTCTTT.

The chain carries TRBV19 and TRBJ1-2; TRBD1 matches at 8 bases. V was pared by 8 bases and J by 7 bases, with 12 bases of the junction left unmatched. The CDR3 totals 14 residues. Germline V gives CDR1 LNHDA, CDR2 SQIVND (reference sequence). CDR3 sequence reads: CASSIRDRFLGYTF. CDR3 DNA: TGTGCCAGTTCGATCCGGGACAGGTTCCTTGGCTACACCTTC.

This chain joins TRBV28 and TRBJ1-5; 9 bases agree with TRBD1. V shed 6 bases and J 1 base; nucleotides not matched to a gene: 4. The CDR3 runs 15 residues. CDR1 is MDHEN, CDR2 SYDVKM, per germline. The CDR3 DNA sequence: TGTGCCAGCAGACGGACAGGGGTAAGCAATCAGCCCCAGCATTTT. It is translated as CASRRTGVSNQPQHF.

The gene calls are TRBV5-1 and TRBJ2-1; TRBD1 might be the D (6 bases). The ends were cut back, 2 bases at V and 8 bases at J, with 8 bases in the middle. CDR3 length: 12 residues. The V gene's germline CDR1 is SGHRS and CDR2 YFSETQ. The CDR3 loop is CASSFTGYEQFF. The CDR3 nucleotides read TGCGCCAGCAGCTTTACAGGGTATGAGCAGTTCTTC.

CDR3 loop: CASSQASGRAYLNEQYF. The CDR3 DNA sequence: TGCGCCAGCAGCCAAGCTAGCGGGAGGGCATATCTGAACGAGCAGTACTTC. The gene calls are TRBV4-1 and TRBJ2-7; 12 bases fit TRBD2. CDR1 and CDR2 (germline): MGHRA, YSYEKL. The CDR3 is 17 residues long. The trim removed 1 base at V and 5 bases at J, leaving 9 bases unmatched.

J is TRBJ2-2 and V is TRBV24-1; D not certain. The CDR3 sequence is 19 residues long. Germline V gives CDR1 KGHDR, CDR2 SFDVKD. The V gene lost 4 bases and the J gene lost 0 bases, with 20 bases spanning the gap. The CDR3 sequence: CATSDPLRLPNTNTGELFF. Written as DNA, the CDR3 is TGTGCCACCAGTGACCCCTTACGGTTACCCAATACGAACACCGGGGAGCTGTTTTTT.